This passage covers 10 T cell receptor beta chains from one sample sequenced in a study of CD8+ T cells in alopecia areata. Following extraction, RNA underwent reverse transcription to cDNA, which served as the sequencing template. The assay was immunoSEQ multiplex PCR, and TCRdb's table has in-frame clones only and misses some. Observed in the sample are about 110,000 clones, none of them singletons. Sequencing was carried out using lesional skin. These receptor sequences come from a C3H/HeJ mouse with alopecia areata. The strain's MHC haplotype is H2-k.

A word on this clone: Gene names and germline match the mouse. CDR3 sequence: CASSEPGQFANSDYTF. Incomplete CDR3 DNA: TGTGCCAGCAGTGAGCCGGGACAGTTTGCAAACTCC. This chain joins TRBV13-3 and TRBJ1-2; 7 nucleotides match TRBD1. The read stops 4 residues short of the end of the CDR3; the missing end is completed from the germline J gene. The length of the CDR3 is 16 residues. V was pared by 2 bases and J by 0 bases, with 7 bases of the junction left unmatched. Germline lookup yields CDR1 NNHDY and CDR2 SYVADS.

This clone appeared a few times. Mouse gene names and germline throughout. The read terminates 4 residues ahead of where the CDR3 ends, so the germline J gene completes it. The chain links TRBV3 to TRBJ2-7, with 10 bases matching TRBD2. The CDR3 is 16 residues long. The V and J ends lost 0 bases and 0 bases, in that order; junction bases with no gene match: 2. Germline lookup yields CDR1 SNHLY and CDR2 FYNGKV (reference sequence). CDR3 bases read: TGTGCCAGCAGCTTAGCGCTGGGGGGGCGCTCCTAT. Amino acid sequence: CASSLALGGRSY. The CDR3 reads in full as CASSLALGGRSYEQYF.

In this sample, this clone turned up a few times. Any gene name here is a mouse gene name. The read comes to an end 4 residues before the CDR3 does, leaving the germline J gene to fill in the end. This rearrangement joins TRBV19 to TRBJ1-1; D is perhaps TRBD1 (6 bases). The CDR3 totals 14 residues. In germline, CDR1 is FNHDT, CDR2 SITEND (reference sequence). V lost 2 bases to trimming and J lost 1 base, with 9 bases between them. The chain's CDR3 is CASSIAGANTEVFF. Partial CDR3 DNA: TGTGCCAGCAGTATCGCAGGGGCGAACACA.

Comments on this clone: At residue 13, TCRdb's protein is not the same as the translated DNA, so the protein here was read from the DNA. Gene and germline names: mouse. The read falls 3 residues short of the CDR3 end, and the missing part is taken from the germline J gene. The V call is TRBV13-2, the J call TRBJ1-6; 7 bases agree with TRBD1. TRBJ1-6 is an ORF, and what it does is uncertain. Per the germline V gene, CDR1 is NNHNN and CDR2 is SYGAGS (reference sequence). This CDR3 comprises 16 residues. With 2 bases clipped from V and 3 bases from J, the junction kept 5 bases outside the gene matches. The CDR3 bases that were read are TGTGCCAGCGGTGAACCGACAGGGAGCTATAATTCGCCC. Its protein is CASGEPTGSYNSP. In full, the CDR3 reads CASGEPTGSYNSPLYF.

This clone was counted between two and nine times. Gene labels here are mouse ones. The read is 4 residues too short to cover the CDR3 end, so that end is filled in from the germline J gene. This rearrangement joins TRBV13-2 to TRBJ2-7; TRBD2 agrees at 8 bases. CDR1 is NNHNN, CDR2 SYGAGS, per germline (reference sequence). The CDR3 runs to 15 residues. V was clipped by 4 bases and J by 0 bases; unmatched bases: 6. CDR3 region: CASGLYWGSSYEQYF. CDR3 DNA (partial): TGTGCCAGCGGTCTCTACTGGGGGAGCTCCTAT.

This clone was recorded a few times. Genes here carry mouse names. Read data end 4 residues before the CDR3 end; the end is taken from the germline J gene. V and J are TRBV1 and TRBJ1-4; TRBD1 matches at 8 bases. CDR1 and CDR2 (germline): NSQYPW, LRSPGD (reference sequence). Trimming took 1 base from V and 0 from J; bases not matched to a gene: 4. CDR3 length: 17 amino acids. The covered CDR3 bases are TGCACCTGCAGTGCAGGTCGGGACAGGTTTTCCAACGAA. As protein: CTCSAGRDRFSNE. The whole CDR3 region reads CTCSAGRDRFSNERLFF.

This clone was counted between two and nine times. The gene names here belong to mouse. Read data end 4 residues before the CDR3 end; the end is taken from the germline J gene. The genes are TRBV13-2 and TRBJ2-7; TRBD2 might be the D (5 bases). The germline V and J ends were trimmed by 5 bases and 0 bases, with 9 bases remaining between them. The CDR3 loop spans 13 amino acids. Looked up from germline, CDR1 is NNHNN and CDR2 is SYGAGS (reference sequence). The CDR3 spells CASGTVSSYEQYF. CDR3 DNA (partial): TGTGCCAGCGGGACTGTTAGCTCCTAT.

Note on this clone: The germline and genes are mouse ones. The CDR3 end falls 4 residues outside the read, so it is completed with the germline J gene. V and J are TRBV16 and TRBJ1-4, with D perhaps TRBD1 (5 bases). Germline V gene data show CDR1 as SGHSA and CDR2 as FRNQAP. V lost 1 base, J lost 5 bases, and 11 bases lay in between. The CDR3 runs to 15 residues. CDR3 DNA (partial): TGTGCAAGCAGCTTAGGTCTGGACAATAACGAA. Translation: CASSLGLDNNE. The full-length CDR3 reads as CASSLGLDNNERLFF.

This clone has only a few counts. The genes are named according to mouse. The read gets to within 4 residues of the CDR3 end, and the germline J gene fills in the rest. The V gene is TRBV19, the J gene TRBJ2-7; 7 bases align to TRBD1. The CDR3 consists of 14 residues. Germline CDR1 reads FNHDT; CDR2 reads SITEND (reference sequence). CDR3 in amino acids: CASSIETGSYEQYF. The sequenced part of the CDR3 DNA is TGTGCCAGCAGTATAGAGACAGGGTCTTAT.

This clone showed up just a few times. TCRdb and the translated DNA give different amino acids at residue 12; the protein presented here is the one translated from the DNA. Gene names and germline refer to mouse. The read gets to within 3 residues of the CDR3 end, and the germline J gene fills in the rest. The chain carries TRBV19 and TRBJ1-6; the match to TRBD1 covers 8 bases. TRBJ1-6 is an ORF, and what it does is uncertain. After removal of 4 bases from V and 0 bases from J, the junction contained 0 bases not matched to a gene. The CDR3 loop spans 15 amino acids. Germline values: CDR1 FNHDT, CDR2 SITEND (reference sequence). CDR3 protein: CASSQGASYNSPLYF. The covered CDR3 bases are TGTGCCAGCAGTCAGGGGGCTTCCTATAATTCGCCC.